This TCR beta chain was identified in a study of early stage breast cancer tumors. On the study more broadly: The ER+/PR+/HER2- tumors included roughly eight ductal and a handful of lobular carcinomas. Around 9.6-fold was the mean read coverage per sample. Study-level points and caveats: Chain pairing and CD4, CD8 or FOXP3 expression were not captured.

Notes on this clone: What it recognizes is unknown.

The CDR3 runs 21 residues. V lost 2 bases, J lost 1 base, and 30 bases lay in between. TCRdb's table, derived via immunoSEQ multiplex PCR, lists solely in-frame clones and lacks some. Among 30,000 to 40,000 clones, roughly 72% were seen once, and the ten largest hold about 6.8%. This clonotype was obtained from a person between 60 and 69 years old with breast cancer. The sequenced material came from blood. The rearrangement uses TRBV23-1 and TRBJ2-7; D is tentatively TRBD1 or TRBD2 (5 bases each). TRBV23-1 is an ORF for which the function is uncertain. As DNA, the CDR3 is TGCGCCAGCAGTCAACCGCAGCACCGACCCGGGACGACTAACTCTTCCTACGAGCAGTACTTC. Encoded protein: CASSQPQHRPGTTNSSYEQYF.